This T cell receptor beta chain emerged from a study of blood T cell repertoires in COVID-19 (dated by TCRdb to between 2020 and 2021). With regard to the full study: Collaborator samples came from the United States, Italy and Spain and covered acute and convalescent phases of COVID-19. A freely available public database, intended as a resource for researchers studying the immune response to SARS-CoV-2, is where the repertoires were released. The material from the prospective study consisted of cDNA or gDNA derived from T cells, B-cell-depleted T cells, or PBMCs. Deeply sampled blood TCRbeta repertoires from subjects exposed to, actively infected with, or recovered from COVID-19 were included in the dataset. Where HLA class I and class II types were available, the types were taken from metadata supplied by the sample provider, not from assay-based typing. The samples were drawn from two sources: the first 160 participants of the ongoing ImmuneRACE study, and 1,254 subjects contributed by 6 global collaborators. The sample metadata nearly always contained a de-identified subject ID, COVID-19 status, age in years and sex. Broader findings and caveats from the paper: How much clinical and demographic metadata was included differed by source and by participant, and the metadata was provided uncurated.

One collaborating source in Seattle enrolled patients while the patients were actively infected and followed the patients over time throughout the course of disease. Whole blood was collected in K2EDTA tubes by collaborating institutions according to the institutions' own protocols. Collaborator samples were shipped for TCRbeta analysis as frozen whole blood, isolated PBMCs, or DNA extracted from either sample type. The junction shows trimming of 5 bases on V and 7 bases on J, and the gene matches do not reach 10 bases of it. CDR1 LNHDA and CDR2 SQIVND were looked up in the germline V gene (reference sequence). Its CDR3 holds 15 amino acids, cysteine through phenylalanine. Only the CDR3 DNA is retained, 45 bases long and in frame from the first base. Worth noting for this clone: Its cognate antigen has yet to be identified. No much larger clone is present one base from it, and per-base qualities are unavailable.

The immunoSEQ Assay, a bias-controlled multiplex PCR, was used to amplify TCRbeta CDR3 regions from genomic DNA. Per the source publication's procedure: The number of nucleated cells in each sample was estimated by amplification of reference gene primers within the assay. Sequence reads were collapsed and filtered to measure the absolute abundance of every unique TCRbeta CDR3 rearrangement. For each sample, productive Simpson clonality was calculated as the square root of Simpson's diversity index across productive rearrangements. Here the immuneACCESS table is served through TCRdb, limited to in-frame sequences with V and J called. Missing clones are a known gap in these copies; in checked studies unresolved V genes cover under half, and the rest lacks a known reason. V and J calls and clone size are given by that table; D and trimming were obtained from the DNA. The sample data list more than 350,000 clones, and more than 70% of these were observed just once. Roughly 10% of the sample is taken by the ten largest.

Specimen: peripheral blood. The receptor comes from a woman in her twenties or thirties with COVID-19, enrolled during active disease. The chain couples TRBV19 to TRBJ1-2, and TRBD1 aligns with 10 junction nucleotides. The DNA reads TGTGCCAGTAGTGCTCGGAGCGGGACAGGGGCTGGCTACACCTTC. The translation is CASSARSGTGAGYTF.